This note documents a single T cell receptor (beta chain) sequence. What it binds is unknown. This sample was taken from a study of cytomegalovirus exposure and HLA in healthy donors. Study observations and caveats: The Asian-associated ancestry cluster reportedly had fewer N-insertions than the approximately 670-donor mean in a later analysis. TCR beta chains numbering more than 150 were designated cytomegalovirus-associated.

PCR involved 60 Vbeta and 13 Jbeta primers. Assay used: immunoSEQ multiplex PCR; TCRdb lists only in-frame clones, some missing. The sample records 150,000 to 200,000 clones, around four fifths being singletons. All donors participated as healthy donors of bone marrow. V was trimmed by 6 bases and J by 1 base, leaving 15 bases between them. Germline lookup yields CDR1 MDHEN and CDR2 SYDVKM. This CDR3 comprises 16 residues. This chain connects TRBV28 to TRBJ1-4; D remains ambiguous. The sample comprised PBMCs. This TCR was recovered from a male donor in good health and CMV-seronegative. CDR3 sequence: CASRHDPGGTNEKLFF. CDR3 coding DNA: TGTGCCAGCAGACATGATCCTGGAGGAACTAATGAAAAACTGTTTTTT.